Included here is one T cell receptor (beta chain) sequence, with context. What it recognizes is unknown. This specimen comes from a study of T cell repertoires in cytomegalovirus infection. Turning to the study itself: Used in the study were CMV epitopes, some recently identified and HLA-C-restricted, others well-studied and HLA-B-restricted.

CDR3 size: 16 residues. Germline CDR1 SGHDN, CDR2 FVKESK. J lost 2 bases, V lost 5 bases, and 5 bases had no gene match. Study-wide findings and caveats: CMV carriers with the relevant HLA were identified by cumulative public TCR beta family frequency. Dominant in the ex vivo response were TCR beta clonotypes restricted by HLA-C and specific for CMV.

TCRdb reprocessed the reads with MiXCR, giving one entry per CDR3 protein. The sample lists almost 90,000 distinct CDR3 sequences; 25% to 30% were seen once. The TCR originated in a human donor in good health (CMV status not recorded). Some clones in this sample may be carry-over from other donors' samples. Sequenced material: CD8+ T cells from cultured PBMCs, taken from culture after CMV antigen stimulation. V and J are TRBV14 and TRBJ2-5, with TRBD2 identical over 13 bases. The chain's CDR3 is CASSRLAGGKQETQYF. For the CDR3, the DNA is TGTGCCAGCAGCAGACTAGCGGGGGGAAAACAAGAGACCCAGTACTTC.